This T cell receptor (beta chain) is drawn from a study of blood T cell repertoires in COVID-19. Participants came from roughly 25 US areas, aged about 18 to 89 years. Assay used: immunoSEQ multiplex PCR; TCRdb lists only in-frame clones, some missing. Here the sample spans roughly 240,000 clones, about 82% being singletons. There are 13 residues in the CDR3. V was clipped by 8 bases and J by 7 bases, with 15 bases between them. This rearrangement joins TRBV12-3 or TRBV12-4 to TRBJ1-5, with D possibly being TRBD1 (6 bases). The sample consisted of PBMCs or T cells enriched from blood (not recorded which). This receptor was taken from a woman aged 50 to 65 who had recovered from COVID-19. CDR3 protein: CASGQERGQPQHF. For the CDR3, the DNA is TGTGCCAGCGGTCAGGAGAGGGGGCAGCCCCAGCATTTT.